The next 28 T cell receptor beta chains were all read from a single sample in a study of blood T cell repertoires in COVID-19. Sequencing was performed with immunoSEQ multiplex PCR; in TCRdb, only in-frame clones are kept and a portion is missing. The data hold about 480,000 clones, with approximately 90% observed a single time. The sequenced material came from peripheral blood. The source of these receptors is a woman aged 30 to 39 with acute or convalescent COVID-19.

The rearrangement links TRBV24-1 to TRBJ1-2; unclear D gene. Trimming took off 3 bases at V and 8 bases at J, with 6 bases between the two ends. The CDR3 contains 11 residues. Germline loops: CDR1 KGHDR, CDR2 SFDVKD. The CDR3 region is CATSDGHGYTF. The CDR3 DNA sequence: TGTGCCACCAGTGATGGGCACGGCTACACCTTC.

This clone was detected only once. The chain couples TRBV19 to TRBJ1-6; D may be TRBD1 (5 bases). Germline V gene data show CDR1 as LNHDA and CDR2 as SQIVND (reference sequence). V was shortened by 1 base and J by 7 bases, with 11 bases between the two germline ends. This CDR3 has 15 residues. The CDR3 protein is CASSIARDSNSPLHF. As DNA, the CDR3 is TGTGCCAGTAGTATAGCCAGGGACTCCAATTCACCCCTCCACTTT. The entire variable domain, with the rest obtained from reference TRBV19 and TRBJ1-6, is as follows: DGGITQSPKYLFRKEGQNVTLSCEQNLNHDAMYWYRQDPGQGLRLIYYSQIVNDFQKGDIAEGYSVSREKKESFPLTVTSAQKNPTAFYLCASSIARDSNSPLHFGNGTRLTVT.

The chain has TRBV29-1 and TRBJ2-3, with TRBD1 matching over 10 bases. CDR1 and CDR2 from the germline V gene are SQVTM and ANQGSEA. Trimming at V came to 2 bases and at J to 3 bases, leaving 8 bases not matched to a gene. The CDR3 totals 16 residues. The CDR3 protein is CSVENRQGAGTDTQYF. The CDR3 DNA reads as TGCAGCGTTGAAAACCGACAGGGGGCAGGGACAGATACGCAGTATTTT.

This rearrangement joins TRBV7-2 to TRBJ2-1; D might be TRBD1 (5 bases). Trimming removed 2 bases from V and 7 bases from J, with 15 bases in between. The CDR3 totals 15 residues. Germline values: CDR1 SGHTA, CDR2 FQGNSA. CDR3 amino acids: CASSLQPSRANEQFF. CDR3 bases: TGTGCCAGCAGCTTACAGCCGTCCAGGGCGAATGAGCAGTTCTTC.

The CDR3 reads CASSTRTGDYEQYF. The CDR3, as DNA: TGTGCCAGCAGCACTCGGACAGGTGACTACGAGCAGTACTTC. J is TRBJ2-7 and V is TRBV5-4; 7 bases line up with TRBD1. CDR3 length: 14 amino acids. Germline CDR1 is SGHNT and CDR2 is YYREEE (reference sequence). The V and J ends lost 4 bases and 3 bases, in that order; junction bases with no gene match: 7. Combining the CDR3 with reference TRBV5-4 and TRBJ2-7 gives the whole variable domain ETGVTQSPTHLIKTRGQQVTLRCSSQSGHNTVSWYQQALGQGPQFIFQYYREEENGRGNFPPRFSGLQFPNYSSELNVNALELDDSALYLCASSTRTGDYEQYFGPGTRLTVT.

This chain joins TRBV6-1 and TRBJ2-2; D is unresolved. This CDR3 contains 15 residues. Looked up from germline, CDR1 is MNHNS and CDR2 is SASEGT. The V end lost 1 base, the J end lost 4 bases, and 10 bases lay between the germline ends. CDR3: CASSEGFPGTGELFF. The CDR3 coding sequence is TGTGCCAGCAGTGAAGGGTTCCCGGGCACCGGGGAGCTGTTTTTT.

The V and J genes are TRBV5-6 and TRBJ1-2; 9 bases fit TRBD1. After removal of 0 bases from V and 8 bases from J, the junction contained 5 bases not matched to a gene. The CDR3 consists of 14 residues. Germline-derived CDR1 and CDR2 are SGHDT and YYEEEE. As DNA, the CDR3 is TGTGCCAGCAGCTTGGGACAGGGGGTGACGGGCTACACCTTC. Translated: CASSLGQGVTGYTF.

The rearrangement uses TRBV5-1 and TRBJ2-3, with TRBD2 matching over 11 bases. This CDR3 is 15 amino acids long. Unmatched junction bases numbered 4, after V lost 3 bases and J lost 4 bases. Per germline, CDR1 SGHRS and CDR2 YFSETQ. The CDR3 region has the DNA TGCGCCAGCAGCTGGGGACTAGCGGAAGCAGATACGCAGTATTTT. It specifies CASSWGLAEADTQYF.

This clone has a single count. This chain uses TRBV28 with TRBJ2-7; TRBD2 matches at 13 bases. Per the germline V gene, CDR1 is MDHEN and CDR2 is SYDVKM. CDR3 length equals 15 residues. After removal of 6 bases from V and 5 bases from J, the junction contained 7 bases not matched to a gene. The CDR3: CASSYTSGGANEQYF. The CDR3 DNA sequence: TGTGCCAGCAGCTACACTAGCGGGGGGGCCAACGAGCAGTACTTC.

The chain recombines TRBV28 with TRBJ2-4; possibly TRBD2 for D (6 bases). The CDR3 extends over 16 amino acids. The germline V and J ends were trimmed by 5 bases and 0 bases, with 14 bases remaining between them. Germline-derived CDR1 and CDR2 are MDHEN and SYDVKM. The CDR3 here is CASSPLGGLAKNIQYF. The CDR3 nucleotides are TGTGCCAGCAGTCCTCTGGGGGGACTAGCCAAAAACATTCAGTACTTC.

The chain couples TRBV6-5 to TRBJ2-1; D unresolved. Germline assignment: CDR1 MNHEY and CDR2 SVGAGI. The CDR3 consists of 14 residues. V lost 2 bases to trimming and J lost 5 bases, with 10 bases between them. The DNA for the CDR3 is TGTGCCAGCAGTTACGGGCAGCCCCACAATGAGCAGTTCTTC. The encoded protein is CASSYGQPHNEQFF.

J is TRBJ2-3 and V is TRBV9; TRBD1 aligns across 8 bases. Trimming cost V 2 bases and J 5 bases; bases outside gene matches: 7. CDR1 and CDR2 (germline): SGDLS, YYNGEE. This CDR3 spans 15 amino acids. This CDR3 reads CASSVQGAHLDTQYF. For the CDR3, the DNA is TGTGCCAGCAGCGTTCAGGGGGCGCATTTAGATACGCAGTATTTT.

V gene TRBV2 combines with J gene TRBJ1-6, with TRBD1 matching 7 bases. CDR1 and CDR2 from the germline V gene are SNHLY and FYNNEI. V lost 6 bases and J lost 5; bases outside the gene matches: 7. This CDR3 has 15 residues. CDR3 protein: CASSVGTVNNSPLHF. The CDR3 DNA is TGTGCCAGCAGCGTAGGGACAGTTAATAATTCACCCCTCCACTTT.

The rearrangement links TRBV7-3 to TRBJ2-2, with 9 bases fitting TRBD2. Germline V gene data show CDR1 as SGHTA and CDR2 as FQGTGA. Trimming cost V 5 bases and J 7 bases; bases outside gene matches: 23. This CDR3 comprises 20 residues. The CDR3, as DNA: TGTGCCAGCAGCCTCTTGGGACCCCGGAGCGGGGGGCGTGCTTTCGGGGAGCTGTTTTTT. Translated, it gives CASSLLGPRSGGRAFGELFF.

The chain is built from TRBV5-1 and TRBJ2-1; the match to TRBD2 covers 8 bases. The germline CDR1 and CDR2 sequences are SGHRS and YFSETQ. V lost 2 bases to trimming and J lost 4 bases; unmatched junction nucleotides: 5. The CDR3 totals 15 residues. The CDR3 DNA sequence: TGCGCCAGCAGCTTAAGCGGGGGCCCATACAATGAGCAGTTCTTC. Translating it yields CASSLSGGPYNEQFF. Filled out from reference TRBV5-1 and TRBJ2-1, the complete variable domain reads KAGVTQTPRYLIKTRGQQVTLSCSPISGHRSVSWYQQTPGQGLQFLFEYFSETQRNKGNFPGRFSGRQFSNSRSEMNVSTLELGDSALYLCASSLSGGPYNEQFFGPGTRLTVL.

The rearrangement joins TRBV5-5 to TRBJ2-7; no clear D. The germline V gene has CDR1 SGHKS and CDR2 YYEKEE (reference sequence). The V end lost 1 base, the J end lost 3 bases, and 11 bases lay between the germline ends. The CDR3 has 14 amino acids. DNA of the CDR3: TGTGCCAGCAGCTTGTGGGCAGCTAACTACGAGCAGTACTTC. This codes for CASSLWAANYEQYF.

This sequence joins TRBV19 and TRBJ1-4, with D hard to call. This CDR3 region has 13 residues. V lost 11 bases to trimming and J lost 8 bases, with 18 bases between them. The germline CDR1 and CDR2 sequences are LNHDA and SQIVND (reference sequence). The CDR3 sequence is CAASLEAGEKLFF. In nucleotides, the CDR3 is TGTGCCGCCTCGCTGGAGGCAGGAGAAAAACTGTTTTTT. Full variable domain (missing parts from reference TRBV19 and TRBJ1-4): DGGITQSPKYLFRKEGQNVTLSCEQNLNHDAMYWYRQDPGQGLRLIYYSQIVNDFQKGDIAEGYSVSREKKESFPLTVTSAQKNPTAFYLCAASLEAGEKLFFGSGTQLSVL.

V is TRBV5-4 and J is TRBJ2-7; 9 positions agree with TRBD1. J was trimmed by 2 bases and V by 4 bases; bases with no gene match: 7. Germline V CDR1 and CDR2: SGHNT, YYREEE (reference sequence). The CDR3 length is 15 residues. The CDR3 region is CASSRGTGNTYEQYF. Here the CDR3 DNA reads TGTGCCAGCAGCAGAGGGACAGGGAATACCTACGAGCAGTACTTC. Together with reference TRBV5-4 and TRBJ2-7, the CDR3 gives the full variable domain: ETGVTQSPTHLIKTRGQQVTLRCSSQSGHNTVSWYQQALGQGPQFIFQYYREEENGRGNFPPRFSGLQFPNYSSELNVNALELDDSALYLCASSRGTGNTYEQYFGPGTRLTVT.

This chain uses TRBV28 with TRBJ1-5; tentative D call: TRBD1 (5 bases). The CDR3 covers 17 residues. Germline CDR1 reads MDHEN; CDR2 reads SYDVKM. The germline V and J ends were trimmed by 11 bases and 0 bases, with 23 bases remaining between them. CDR3 nucleotides: TGTGCCTCCCGAGCACCAGTTGGGGGGATTAGCAATCAGCCCCAGCATTTT. Protein: CASRAPVGGISNQPQHF. Filled out from reference TRBV28 and TRBJ1-5, the complete variable domain reads DVKVTQSSRYLVKRTGEKVFLECVQDMDHENMFWYRQDPGLGLRLIYFSYDVKMKEKGDIPEGYSVSREKKERFSLILESASTNQTSMYLCASRAPVGGISNQPQHFGDGTRLSIL.

The chain uses TRBV6-1 and TRBJ2-1; TRBD1 is a possible D gene (6 bases). Trimming cost V 3 bases and J 7 bases, with 13 bases left between them. Germline V gene sequence: CDR1 MNHNS, CDR2 SASEGT. The CDR3 contains 14 residues. The CDR3 region is CASSDRGVRNEQFF. DNA for the CDR3: TGTGCCAGCAGTGACAGGGGAGTGAGGAATGAGCAGTTCTTC.

The chain has TRBV27 and TRBJ1-4; a possible D gene is TRBD1 (5 bases). Germline values: CDR1 MNHEY, CDR2 SMNVEV (reference sequence). V was clipped by 1 base and J by 7 bases, with 16 bases between them. This CDR3 is 16 amino acids long. The CDR3 region has the DNA TGTGCCAGCAGTTTATGGGGGGGTCATGGGGCTGAAAAACTGTTTTTT. Protein sequence: CASSLWGGHGAEKLFF.

The V and J genes are TRBV7-9 and TRBJ1-6; D ambiguous. From germline, CDR1 is SEHNR and CDR2 FQNEAQ (reference sequence). V lost 5 bases and J 4 bases, leaving 9 bases between the germline ends. This CDR3 has 14 residues. The CDR3 is CASSPQVYNSPLHF. For the CDR3, the DNA is TGTGCCAGCAGCCCTCAGGTTTATAATTCACCCCTCCACTTT.

V usage is TRBV6-5 and J usage is TRBJ2-3; 7 bases match TRBD2. Germline CDR1 MNHEY, CDR2 SVGAGI. The CDR3 extends over 15 amino acids. J gave up 4 bases and V 5 bases, and 9 bases lay outside the gene matches. This CDR3 is CASSTRGVSSDTQYF. The DNA for the CDR3 is TGTGCCAGCAGTACACGGGGGGTCAGTTCAGATACGCAGTATTTT.

This clone was picked up a small number of times. The chain carries TRBV19 and TRBJ1-3; unclear D gene. V shed 5 bases and J shed 1 base, with 12 bases lying between them. CDR1 and CDR2 from the germline V gene are LNHDA and SQIVND (reference sequence). The CDR3 extends over 15 amino acids. This CDR3 reads CASSVGVTSGNTIYF. The CDR3 DNA is TGTGCCAGTAGTGTGGGAGTTACGTCTGGAAACACCATATATTTT.

The V and J genes are TRBV11-2 and TRBJ2-3; possibly TRBD2 for D (7 bases). Deletions cut 7 bases from V and 0 bases from J, with 26 bases between. Germline lookup yields CDR1 SGHAT and CDR2 FQNNGV. CDR3 length: 19 residues. CDR3 sequence: CASMPYRGAFRSSTDTQYF. The CDR3 nucleotides are TGTGCCAGCATGCCCTATCGGGGGGCCTTTCGGTCTAGCACAGATACGCAGTATTTT.

The chain is built from TRBV30 and TRBJ1-2; D is unclear. The V end was cut by 0 bases, the J end by 1 base, with 12 bases between. Germline V gene data show CDR1 as GTSNPN and CDR2 as SVGIG (reference sequence). The CDR3 is made up of 15 amino acids. CDR3 sequence reads: CAWSVLAHFNYGYTF. As DNA, the CDR3 is TGTGCCTGGAGTGTGTTGGCTCATTTTAACTATGGCTACACCTTC.

The V call is TRBV4-1, the J call TRBJ1-5; a weak D match, TRBD1 (5 bases). V was cut by 1 base and J by 6 bases, with 13 bases left in between. There are 15 residues in the CDR3. Germline CDR1 reads MGHRA; CDR2 reads YSYEKL. The CDR3 loop is CASSQVNGGGQPQHF. The CDR3 DNA is TGCGCCAGCAGCCAAGTAAACGGGGGAGGTCAGCCCCAGCATTTT.

The rearrangement joins TRBV30 to TRBJ1-3; D gene ambiguous. Germline V gives CDR1 GTSNPN, CDR2 SVGIG (reference sequence). V dropped 4 bases and J dropped 2 bases, with 9 bases sitting between them. This CDR3 comprises 13 residues. The CDR3 spells CAWMALTGNTIYF. CDR3 nucleotides: TGTGCCTGGATGGCCCTGACTGGAAACACCATATATTTT.